The present entry profiles one T cell receptor beta chain with its context. What it binds is unknown. This entry is derived from a study of T cells in Graves' hyperthyroidism and ophthalmopathy. The wider study: Blood was drawn when the patient was first diagnosed and still untreated.

Germline assignment: CDR1 DFQATT and CDR2 SNEGSKA (reference sequence). There are 16 residues in the CDR3. V shed 1 base and J 3 bases; nucleotides not matched to a gene: 5. RNA transcripts were the template for amplifying TCR beta CDR3 regions. First-round RT-PCR with HTBI primers amplified the TCR CDR3 region. TCRdb reprocessed the multiplex PCR reads via MiXCR and lists one record per CDR3 protein. This repertoire shows 250,000 or so distinct CDR3 sequences, around 15% found once; its top ten account for over 25%. With a duration under 2 months, the hyperthyroidism was newly diagnosed in patients aged 18 to 65. It was roughly 10 ml of fresh peripheral blood that supplied the PBMCs. The study, taken as a whole, reports: Most clonotypes expanded in thyroid above 0.001 were likewise present in blood.

This clonotype originated in a woman between 45 and 65 years old with Graves' hyperthyroidism that later progressed to Graves' ophthalmopathy. Sequenced: blood. This sequence joins TRBV20-1 and TRBJ2-2, with 10 positions matching TRBD2. CDR3 in amino acids: CSARGSLAGDTGELFF. CDR3 bases: TGCAGTGCTAGAGGCTCTCTAGCGGGAGACACCGGGGAGCTGTTTTTT.